This T cell receptor beta chain is drawn from a study of patients and donors after allogeneic stem cell transplantation. TCRdb fed the RT-PCR reads into MiXCR, producing one record per CDR3 protein. Among about 16,000 distinct CDR3 sequences listed, 27% were seen once. Per germline, CDR1 SGDLS and CDR2 YYNGEE. V lost 0 bases, J lost 6 bases, and 9 bases lay in between. The CDR3 has 13 residues. Sequenced sample: blood, either unsorted or a sorted T cell fraction (not recorded which). The sequence was obtained from a human donor who was either an allogeneic HSCT recipient or a stem cell or donor lymphocyte infusion donor (not recorded which). It is not recorded whose cells these are; they may come from a transplant donor. The rearrangement joins TRBV9 to TRBJ1-1, with D possibly matching TRBD1 (6 bases). This CDR3 reads CASSVVGGPEAFF. CDR3 sequence (DNA): TGTGCCAGCAGCGTAGTTGGGGGGCCTGAAGCTTTCTTT. Together with reference TRBV9 and TRBJ1-1, the CDR3 gives the full variable domain: DSGVTQTPKHLITATGQRVTLRCSPRSGDLSVYWYQQSLDQGLQFLIQYYNGEERAKGNILERFSAQQFPDLHSELNLSSLELGDSALYFCASSVVGGPEAFFGQGTRLTVV.